Below are 10 T cell receptor beta chains sequenced from a single sample in a study of beta chain features in type 1 diabetes. Study observations and caveats: All four CD4+ subsets of Type 1 diabetes patients contained TCRB CDR3s that were moderately but significantly shorter.

Investigators reverse transcribed all isolated RNA, so they sequenced expressed TCRB transcripts. The assay was immunoSEQ multiplex PCR, and TCRdb's table has in-frame clones only and misses some. Among about 700,000 clones, roughly an eighth were seen once, and the ten largest hold about 0.02%. No antigen is known for these receptors. Sequenced material: naive CD4+ T cells from blood. Receptors were obtained from a man aged 18 to 30 with type 1 diabetes.

This clone was seen only a few times. The genes are TRBV7-2 and TRBJ2-7; maybe TRBD2 (6 bases). This CDR3 region has 12 residues. V shed 7 bases and J shed 5 bases, with 12 bases lying between them. Per germline, CDR1 SGHTA and CDR2 FQGNSA. In nucleotides, the CDR3 is TGTGCCAGCATCCGGGGGTGGGACGAGCAGTACTTC. This codes for CASIRGWDEQYF.

This clone was detected a few times. This chain uses TRBV7-9 with TRBJ1-4, with no clear D. Germline loops: CDR1 SEHNR, CDR2 FQNEAQ (reference sequence). V was shortened by 3 bases and J by 5 bases, with 4 bases between the two germline ends. The CDR3 runs to 12 residues. The CDR3 DNA reads as TGTGCCAGCAGCTTGGAAAATGAAAAACTGTTTTTT. It encodes CASSLENEKLFF.

V is TRBV2 and J is TRBJ1-5; D gene ambiguous. Germline CDR1 reads SNHLY; CDR2 reads FYNNEI. This CDR3 spans 14 amino acids. Trimming took off 3 bases at V and 3 bases at J, with 9 bases between the two ends. The CDR3 reads CASSERQINQPQHF. The CDR3 DNA reads TGTGCCAGCAGTGAGCGGCAGATCAATCAGCCCCAGCATTTT.

The J gene is TRBJ1-5, the V gene TRBV7-9; 8 bases fit TRBD1. The CDR3 sequence is 15 residues long. Germline loops: CDR1 SEHNR, CDR2 FQNEAQ (reference sequence). The J segment lost 1 base and the V segment lost 1 base, leaving 0 bases of the junction unmatched. CDR3 protein: CASSLGQGSNQPQHF. CDR3 DNA: TGTGCCAGCAGCTTAGGACAGGGGAGCAATCAGCCCCAGCATTTT.

This clone turned up a few times. V usage is TRBV7-9 and J usage is TRBJ2-1; D uncertain. Germline lookup yields CDR1 SEHNR and CDR2 FQNEAQ (reference sequence). V lost 5 bases and J lost 12, with 8 bases in between. This CDR3 region has 10 residues. CDR3: CASSPPPQFF. CDR3 sequence (DNA): TGTGCCAGCAGCCCACCCCCGCAGTTCTTC.

This clone has a handful of counts. This rearrangement joins TRBV6-1 to TRBJ1-5; 9 positions match TRBD1. The V segment lost 10 bases and the J segment 7 bases; nucleotides outside the gene matches: 8. The germline CDR1 and CDR2 sequences are MNHNS and SASEGT. The CDR3 spans 13 residues. This CDR3 reads CAIEQGADQPQHF. CDR3 sequence (DNA): TGTGCCATCGAACAGGGGGCGGACCAGCCCCAGCATTTT.

A few counts support this clone. The V gene is TRBV2, the J gene TRBJ1-1; D unclear. This CDR3 region has 14 residues. V lost 7 bases and J lost 0, with 12 bases in between. Germline lookup yields CDR1 SNHLY and CDR2 FYNNEI. The CDR3: CASTPRAVNTEAFF. As DNA, the CDR3 is TGTGCCAGCACCCCAAGGGCGGTGAACACTGAAGCTTTCTTT. Looking up the rest from reference TRBV2 and TRBJ1-1 gives the full variable domain: EPEVTQTPSHQVTQMGQEVILRCVPISNHLYFYWYRQILGQKVEFLVSFYNNEISEKSEIFDDQFSVERPDGSNFTLKIRSTKLEDSAMYFCASTPRAVNTEAFFGQGTRLTVV.

This clone has just a few counts. This chain uses TRBV28 with TRBJ2-1; 14 bases map to TRBD2. The CDR3 is made up of 16 amino acids. CDR1 and CDR2 (germline): MDHEN, SYDVKM. With V trimmed by 5 bases and J by 9 bases, 9 bases remained unmatched. The CDR3 spells CASSTFAGLAGVEQFF. The CDR3 DNA is TGTGCCAGCAGTACATTCGCGGGACTAGCGGGGGTTGAGCAGTTCTTC.

V usage is TRBV29-1 and J usage is TRBJ2-1; D is unclear. The CDR3 length is 11 residues. Per the germline V gene, CDR1 is SQVTM and CDR2 is ANQGSEA. Deletions cut 7 bases from V and 4 bases from J, with 8 bases between. The CDR3 DNA is TGCAGCGCCAACCTTTACAATGAGCAGTTCTTC. It is translated as CSANLYNEQFF.

This clone turned up a few times. The V and J genes are TRBV4-1 and TRBJ1-4, with D possibly being TRBD1 (5 bases). CDR1 MGHRA and CDR2 YSYEKL come from the germline V gene. V shed 1 base and J shed 0 bases, with 12 bases lying between them. This CDR3 has 17 amino acids. CDR3 in DNA: TGCGCCAGCAGCCAAGTATTCAGGGATGCAACTAATGAAAAACTGTTTTTT. It yields the protein CASSQVFRDATNEKLFF.